The clone carrying this T cell receptor (beta chain) was found many times. What it binds is unknown. Compared with germline, one end of the junction differs, possibly owing to a read error. The CDR3 regions of TCR beta were amplified from RNA transcripts. TCR CDR3 underwent first-round RT-PCR with the HTBI primer set. From the multiplex PCR reads, TCRdb called clonotypes with MiXCR, one entry per CDR3 protein. This table has about 640,000 distinct CDR3 sequences, less than 25% appearing once. This CDR3 has 15 amino acids. The germline V gene encodes CDR1 SGHTA and CDR2 FQGNSA. This specimen comes from a study of T cells in Graves' hyperthyroidism and ophthalmopathy. Study context: Specimen type is peripheral blood, collected at initial diagnosis prior to any treatment. General study points: The blood repertoire included most of the expanded thyroid clonotypes above 0.001.

This clonotype was sampled from a man aged 25-40 years with Graves' ophthalmopathy. This chain links TRBV7-2 with TRBJ2-5; tentatively, D is TRBD2 (6 bases). Sequencing used blood. The CDR3, as DNA: TGTGCCAGCAGCCTAGCAGGGACGGGAGTTGAGACCCAGTACTTC. As protein: CASSLAGTGVETQYF. Combining the CDR3 with reference TRBV7-2 and TRBJ2-5 gives the whole variable domain GAGVSQSPSNKVTEKGKDVELRCDPISGHTALYWYRQSLGQGLEFLIYFQGNSAPDKSGLPSDRFSAERTGGSVSTLTIQRTQQEDSAVYLCASSLAGTGVETQYFGPGTRLLVL.